Presented here are 24 T cell receptor beta chains from one specimen sequenced in a study of CD8 T cells in Susac syndrome. Random hexamers primed reverse transcription of about 0.45 to 1 ug RNA. Via MiXCR, TCRdb re-called the immunoSEQ multiplex PCR reads, giving one row per CDR3 protein. Here the sample spans approximately 230,000 distinct CDR3 sequences, 90% to 95% being singletons. The sequenced sample was CD4+ T cells from PBMCs. Receptors were obtained from a human donor with multiple sclerosis.

J is TRBJ2-1 and V is TRBV11-1; TRBD2 agrees at 7 bases. The CDR3 is 14 amino acids. V trimming: 0 bases; J trimming: 10 bases; junction bases outside the gene matches: 6. The V gene's germline CDR1 is SGHAT and CDR2 FQDESV (reference sequence). The CDR3 reads CASSLATLAKEQFF. For the CDR3, the DNA is TGTGCCAGCAGCTTAGCTACACTAGCGAAAGAGCAGTTCTTC.

The chain recombines TRBV11-3 with TRBJ1-1; D perhaps matches TRBD1 (6 bases). Germline CDR1 SGHNT, CDR2 YENEEA. Trimming shortened V by 4 bases and J by 11 bases, and 14 bases separated the two germline ends. This CDR3 is built from 12 residues. CDR3 sequence (DNA): TGTGCCAGCAGCTCGGATGCAGGGGACGCTTTCTTT. It translates to CASSSDAGDAFF.

The chain combines TRBV10-3 with TRBJ2-1; the match to TRBD1 covers 9 bases. Germline trimming cut 4 bases from V and 5 bases from J; bases unmatched to any gene: 3. The CDR3 has 14 residues. Germline values: CDR1 ENHRY, CDR2 SYGVKD. The chain's CDR3 is CAISGGQGDNEQFF. The DNA of the CDR3 is TGTGCCATCAGTGGGGGACAGGGAGACAATGAGCAGTTCTTC.

This clonotype has just a few counts. The rearrangement uses TRBV7-3 and TRBJ2-2; TRBD2 matches 8 bases. The CDR3 covers 15 residues. From germline, CDR1 is SGHTA and CDR2 FQGTGA. With V trimmed by 2 bases and J by 5 bases, 4 bases remained unmatched. The CDR3 loop is CASSLVTSGTGELFF. DNA of the CDR3: TGTGCCAGCAGCTTAGTCACTAGCGGTACCGGGGAGCTGTTTTTT.

The chain's CDR3 is CASSLGSGIGNEQFF. CDR3 DNA sequence: TGTGCCAGCAGCTTGGGGAGCGGGATAGGCAATGAGCAGTTCTTC. The genes are TRBV5-6 and TRBJ2-1, with 7 bases aligning to TRBD2. V lost 0 bases, J lost 6 bases, and 6 bases stayed unmatched. CDR1 and CDR2 (germline): SGHDT, YYEEEE. The CDR3 runs to 15 residues.

The sample holds one count of this clonotype. The V gene is TRBV20-1, the J gene TRBJ2-7, with 10 bases matching TRBD2. Looked up from germline, CDR1 is DFQATT and CDR2 is SNEGSKA (reference sequence). V shed 3 bases and J 0 bases; nucleotides not matched to a gene: 8. CDR3 size: 16 residues. CDR3 protein: CSASNFWTSGSYEQYF. The CDR3 DNA follows: TGCAGTGCTAGTAATTTCTGGACTAGCGGCTCCTACGAGCAGTACTTC.

The chain couples TRBV5-4 to TRBJ2-5; TRBD2 is a possible D gene (6 bases). Germline-derived CDR1 and CDR2 are SGHNT and YYREEE (reference sequence). This CDR3 is built from 15 residues. The V end lost 0 bases, the J end lost 5 bases, and 14 bases lay between the germline ends. The CDR3 DNA reads as TGTGCCAGCAGCTTGGGGGGGGAGATCGTGGAGACCCAGTACTTC. Translating gives CASSLGGEIVETQYF.

V usage is TRBV12-3 or TRBV12-4 and J usage is TRBJ1-5, with D unresolved. V was clipped by 6 bases and J by 7 bases, with 10 bases between them. This CDR3 is 12 amino acids long. CDR3 residues: CASSIQRQPQHF. The DNA for the CDR3 is TGTGCCAGCAGCATACAGAGACAGCCCCAGCATTTT.

The gene calls are TRBV7-9 and TRBJ2-5; D remains unclear. CDR3 length equals 15 residues. Trimming took off 5 bases at V and 0 bases at J, with 13 bases between the two ends. In germline, CDR1 is SEHNR, CDR2 FQNEAQ (reference sequence). The CDR3 DNA sequence: TGTGCCAGCAGCAAAACCAGGTTAAACCAAGAGACCCAGTACTTC. It codes for CASSKTRLNQETQYF. Full variable domain (remainder filled in from reference TRBV7-9 and TRBJ2-5): DTGVSQNPRHKITKRGQNVTFRCDPISEHNRLYWYRQTLGQGPEFLTYFQNEAQLEKSRLLSDRFSAERPKGSFSTLEIQRTEQGDSAMYLCASSKTRLNQETQYFGPGTRLLVL.

The chain couples TRBV27 to TRBJ2-3; possibly TRBD2 for D (6 bases). V gave up 3 bases and J gave up 0 bases, with 10 bases separating them. CDR3 length: 15 residues. Looked up from germline, CDR1 is MNHEY and CDR2 is SMNVEV (reference sequence). The CDR3 sequence is CASSFLAPSTDTQYF. CDR3 DNA: TGTGCCAGCAGTTTTCTAGCGCCAAGCACAGATACGCAGTATTTT.

The J gene is TRBJ2-2, the V gene TRBV29-1; 8 bases map to TRBD1. CDR3 length: 12 residues. Germline loops: CDR1 SQVTM, CDR2 ANQGSEA. V shed 5 bases, J shed 5 bases, and the junction held 1 base outside the gene matches. CDR3 residues: CSVRTGTGELFF. CDR3 coding DNA: TGCAGCGTTCGGACAGGGACCGGGGAGCTGTTTTTT.

The chain carries TRBV5-4 and TRBJ2-3, with D perhaps TRBD2 (6 bases). Looked up from germline, CDR1 is SGHNT and CDR2 is YYREEE (reference sequence). The V gene lost 4 bases and the J gene lost 1 base, with 10 bases spanning the gap. The CDR3 totals 14 residues. The CDR3 here is CASSTGLRTDTQYF. The CDR3 nucleotides are TGTGCCAGCAGCACGGGACTCCGCACAGATACGCAGTATTTT.

This CDR3 is CSAKQGNTEAFF. In DNA, the CDR3 is TGCAGCGCAAAACAGGGAAACACTGAAGCTTTCTTT. The chain is built from TRBV29-1 and TRBJ1-1; the D gene is possibly TRBD1 (6 bases). Germline V gene data show CDR1 as SQVTM and CDR2 as ANQGSEA. V was cut by 7 bases and J by 2 bases, with 11 bases left in between. The CDR3 is made up of 12 amino acids.

V gene TRBV5-1 combines with J gene TRBJ2-5; D could derive from TRBD1 or TRBD2 (5 bases each). This CDR3 contains 14 residues. CDR1 is SGHRS, CDR2 YFSETQ, per germline. Trimming took 6 bases from V and 5 from J, leaving 17 bases between them. The CDR3 coding sequence is TGCGCCAGCACCCCCCTGGGGACCTCCGAGACCCAGTACTTC. This sequence encodes CASTPLGTSETQYF.

In this sample, this clonotype turned up a few times. The chain couples TRBV6-2 or TRBV6-3 to TRBJ1-5; 7 bases are shared with TRBD1. The CDR3 length is 14 residues. J gave up 2 bases and V 6 bases, and 4 bases lay outside the gene matches. Germline-derived CDR1 and CDR2 are MNHEY and SVGEGT. The CDR3 sequence is CASSLDRGNQPQHF. CDR3 sequence (DNA): TGTGCCAGCAGCTTAGACAGGGGCAATCAGCCCCAGCATTTT.

The chain combines TRBV10-3 with TRBJ2-7; D perhaps matches TRBD2 (5 bases). V was clipped by 2 bases and J by 1 base, with 6 bases between them. Germline V gene lookup returns CDR1 ENHRY and CDR2 SYGVKD. The CDR3 is 13 residues long. CDR3 amino acids: CAISEGESYEQYV. In DNA, the CDR3 is TGTGCCATCAGTGAGGGGGAGTCCTACGAGCAGTACGTC.

The rearrangement uses TRBV5-1 and TRBJ2-1; D gene uncertain. V lost 1 base and J 9 bases, leaving 5 bases between the germline ends. The CDR3 spans 11 residues. Germline V gives CDR1 SGHRS, CDR2 YFSETQ. In DNA, the CDR3 is TGCGCCAGCAGCTTGTCGTCTGAGCAGTTCTTC. Protein product: CASSLSSEQFF.

The rearrangement uses TRBV2 and TRBJ2-2, with D unclear. Trimming removed 2 bases at V and 3 bases at J, with 7 bases between. The CDR3 length is 14 residues. Germline V gene lookup returns CDR1 SNHLY and CDR2 FYNNEI. The CDR3 bases are TGTGCCAGCAGTGAAACCCTTTACACCGGGGAGCTGTTTTTT. Translated: CASSETLYTGELFF.

CDR3 coding DNA: TGTGCCAGCAGCGGGACCCTAGTGGGCAATGAGCAGTTCTTC. This codes for CASSGTLVGNEQFF. This chain connects TRBV7-2 to TRBJ2-1; D is tentatively TRBD1 or TRBD2 (5 bases each). Germline CDR1 is SGHTA and CDR2 is FQGNSA. Trimming took 5 bases from V and 6 from J, leaving 14 bases between them. The CDR3 covers 14 residues.

The V gene is TRBV29-1, the J gene TRBJ2-2, with a tentative D call TRBD2 (5 bases). Per the germline V gene, CDR1 is SQVTM and CDR2 is ANQGSEA. The ends were cut back, 7 bases at V and 4 bases at J, with 13 bases in the middle. The CDR3 covers 13 residues. This CDR3 is CSAGEGPTGELFF. As DNA, the CDR3 is TGCAGCGCCGGGGAAGGGCCCACCGGGGAGCTGTTTTTT.

J is TRBJ2-3 and V is TRBV12-3 or TRBV12-4; D could derive from TRBD1 or TRBD2 (6 bases each). Trimming stripped 4 bases from V and 4 bases from J, with 12 bases between. CDR3 length equals 14 residues. Written as DNA, the CDR3 is TGTGCCAGCAGTTCACGTCGGGGGCCAGATACGCAGTATTTT. This codes for CASSSRRGPDTQYF.

The rearrangement uses TRBV3-1 and TRBJ1-1; D call uncertain. The CDR3 contains 15 residues. Germline V CDR1 and CDR2: LGHDT, YNNKEL (reference sequence). V lost 1 base and J 4 bases, leaving 13 bases between the germline ends. The DNA for the CDR3 is TGTGCCAGCAGCCAAGGAGTAGGGAGCGTCACTGAAGCTTTCTTT. It codes for CASSQGVGSVTEAFF.

The J gene is TRBJ1-1, the V gene TRBV30; D is undetermined. CDR1 and CDR2 (germline): GTSNPN, SVGIG (reference sequence). The CDR3 sequence is 12 residues long. V lost 1 base and J lost 12, with 15 bases in between. In DNA, the CDR3 is TGTGCCTGGAGTGCCCCCGGGTCGTGGACTTTCTTT. It specifies CAWSAPGSWTFF.

This chain connects TRBV5-1 to TRBJ2-1; 8 nucleotides match TRBD2. With 4 bases clipped from V and 6 bases from J, the junction kept 18 bases outside the gene matches. This CDR3 has 18 amino acids. The germline V gene encodes CDR1 SGHRS and CDR2 YFSETQ. The CDR3 spells CASSIYRGLGRASNEQFF. CDR3 coding DNA: TGCGCCAGCAGCATCTACCGGGGACTAGGGAGGGCCTCCAATGAGCAGTTCTTC. The whole variable domain, filled in from reference TRBV5-1 and TRBJ2-1, reads KAGVTQTPRYLIKTRGQQVTLSCSPISGHRSVSWYQQTPGQGLQFLFEYFSETQRNKGNFPGRFSGRQFSNSRSEMNVSTLELGDSALYLCASSIYRGLGRASNEQFFGPGTRLTVL.